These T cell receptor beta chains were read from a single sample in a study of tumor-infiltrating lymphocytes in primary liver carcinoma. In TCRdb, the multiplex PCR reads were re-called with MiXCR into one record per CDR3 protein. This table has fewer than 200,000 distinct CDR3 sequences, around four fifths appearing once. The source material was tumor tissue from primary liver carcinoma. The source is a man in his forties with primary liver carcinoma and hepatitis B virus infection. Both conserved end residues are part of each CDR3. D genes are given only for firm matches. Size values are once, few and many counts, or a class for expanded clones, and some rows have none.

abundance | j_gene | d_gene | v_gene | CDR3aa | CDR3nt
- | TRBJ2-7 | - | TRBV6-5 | CANSQSFWSVSYEQYF | TGTGCCAACAGCCAATCTTTCTGGAGCGTTTCCTACGAGCAGTACTTC
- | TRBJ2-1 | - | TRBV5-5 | CASSLHGESYNEQFF | TGTGCCAGCAGCTTACACGGGGAGAGCTACAATGAGCAGTTTTTC
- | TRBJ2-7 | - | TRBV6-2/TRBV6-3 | CASSSERSCSSYEQYF | TGTGCCAGCAGTAGTGAGCGGAGCTGCAGCTCCTACGAGCAGTACTTC
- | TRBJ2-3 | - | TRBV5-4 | CASSLALETITDAQYF | TGTGCCAGCAGCTTGGCTTTAGAGACCATCACGGATGCGCAGTATTTT
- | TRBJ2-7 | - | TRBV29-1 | CSADWGNHKQYF | TGCAGCGCGGATTGGGGTAATCACAAACAGTACTTC
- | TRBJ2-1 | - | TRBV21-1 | CASSNDPSAKYEQFF | TGTGCCAGCAGCAATGATCCTAGTGCCAAGTATGAGCAGTTCTTC
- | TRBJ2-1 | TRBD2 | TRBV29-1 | CIVGLAGVSDEQSF | TGCATCGTTGGACTAGCGGGAGTTTCCGATGAGCAGTCCTTC
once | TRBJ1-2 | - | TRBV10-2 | CASSGQEMNYGYNF | TGCGCCAGCAGTGGGCAGGAGATGAACTATGGCTACAACTTC
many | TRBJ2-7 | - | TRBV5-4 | CASSIRDSYEQYF | TGTGCCAGCAGCATACGGGACTCCTACGAGCAGTACTTC
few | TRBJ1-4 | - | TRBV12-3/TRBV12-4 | CASSIAGTEKLFF | TGTGCCAGTAGTATAGCAGGGACTGAGAAACTGTTTTTT
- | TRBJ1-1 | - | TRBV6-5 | CASSPASYSEAFF | TGTGCCAGCAGTCCAGCCAGTTACAGTGAAGCTTTCTTT
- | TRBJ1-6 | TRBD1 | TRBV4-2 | CANSQDTWGTGVNSPLYF | TGTGCCAACAGCCAAGATACTTGGGGGACAGGAGTTAATTCACCCCTCTACTTT
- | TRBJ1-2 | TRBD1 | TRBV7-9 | CASRWDRGFQGYTF | TGTGCCAGCAGATGGGACAGGGGTTTTCAAGGCTACACTTTC
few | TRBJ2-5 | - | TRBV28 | CASMQSRDPKTQYF | TGTGCCAGCATGCAAAGCCGAGACCCCAAGACCCAGTACTTC
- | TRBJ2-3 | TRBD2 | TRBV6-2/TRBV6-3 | CASNLSGGETDTQYF | TGTGCCAGCAACCTTAGCGGGGGGGAGACAGATACGCAGTATTTT
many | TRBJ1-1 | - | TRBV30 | CAWRRNTEAFF | TGTGCCTGGAGACGGAACACTGAAGCTTTCTTT
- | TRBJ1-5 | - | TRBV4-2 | CASSPHLRGGTGPQPQNF | TGTGCCAGCAGCCCCCACCTACGAGGAGGCACGGGGCCTCAGCCCCAGAATTTT
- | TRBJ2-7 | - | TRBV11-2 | CANSSRRLYAREQYF | TGTGCCAATAGCTCCAGACGGCTTTACGCGCGCGAGCAGTACTTC
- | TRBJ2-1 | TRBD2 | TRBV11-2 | CANSYPGTSGSNEQSF | TGTGCCAACAGCTATCCCGGGACTAGCGGTAGCAATGAGCAGTCCTTC
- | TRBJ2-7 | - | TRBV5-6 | CASTRTPISYEQYF | TGTGCCAGCACCCGGACACCGATCTCCTACGAACAGTACTTC
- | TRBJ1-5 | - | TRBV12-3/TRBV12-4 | CASSLARGSNQSQHF | TGTGCCAGCAGTTTAGCGAGGGGGAGTAATCAGTCCCAGCATTTT
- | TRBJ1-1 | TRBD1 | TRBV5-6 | CANGSLDRGNTEAFF | TGTGCCAACGGCTCCCTAGACAGGGGGAACACTGAAGCTTTCTTT
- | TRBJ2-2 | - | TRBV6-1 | CASSEIGGAGELFF | TGTGCCAGCAGTGAAATAGGGGGAGCCGGGGAGCTATTTTTT
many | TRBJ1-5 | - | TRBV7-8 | CASSLVDRAINQPQHF | TGTGCCAGCAGCTTAGTAGACAGAGCGATTAATCAGCCCCAGCATTTT
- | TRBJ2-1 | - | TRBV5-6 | CASSLVAEAGANEQFF | TGTGCCAGCAGCTTGGTTGCGGAAGCTGGGGCCAATGAGCAGTTCTTC
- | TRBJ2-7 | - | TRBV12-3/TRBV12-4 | CTSSLLIGLKNEQYF | TGTACTAGCAGTTTATTGATAGGGCTAAAGAACGAGCAGTATTTC